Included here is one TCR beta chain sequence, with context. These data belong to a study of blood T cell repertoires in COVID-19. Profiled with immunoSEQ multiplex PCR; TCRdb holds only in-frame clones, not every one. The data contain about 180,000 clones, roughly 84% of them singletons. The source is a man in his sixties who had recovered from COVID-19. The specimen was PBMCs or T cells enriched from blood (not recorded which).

The CDR3 protein is CASRTTGTTNTEAFF. The CDR3 DNA reads as TGTGCCAGCAGAACAACCGGGACAACGAACACTGAAGCTTTCTTT. This chain connects TRBV2 to TRBJ1-1; D is possibly TRBD1 (6 bases). The ends were cut back, 6 bases at V and 1 base at J, with 15 bases in the middle. The germline CDR1 and CDR2 sequences are SNHLY and FYNNEI. The CDR3 runs 15 residues.